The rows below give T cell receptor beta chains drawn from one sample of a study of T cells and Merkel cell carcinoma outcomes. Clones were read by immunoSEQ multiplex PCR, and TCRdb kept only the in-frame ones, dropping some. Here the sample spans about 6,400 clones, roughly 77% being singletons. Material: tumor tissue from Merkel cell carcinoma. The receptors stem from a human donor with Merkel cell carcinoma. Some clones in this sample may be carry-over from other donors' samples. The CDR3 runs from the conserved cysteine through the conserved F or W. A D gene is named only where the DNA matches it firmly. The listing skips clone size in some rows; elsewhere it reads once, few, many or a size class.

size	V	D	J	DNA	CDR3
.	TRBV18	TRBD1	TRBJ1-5	TGTGCCAGCTCACCAAGCGACAGGGTTTATCAGCCCCAGCATTTT	CASSPSDRVYQPQHF
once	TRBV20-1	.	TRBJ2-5	TGCAGTGCTGGGACACAAGAGACCCAGTACTTC	CSAGTQETQYF
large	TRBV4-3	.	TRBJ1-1	TGCGCCAGCAGCCAAGATCGGGAGGGGAGCACTGAAGCTTTCTTT	CASSQDREGSTEAFF
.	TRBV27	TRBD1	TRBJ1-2	TGTGCCAGCAGCAACCGGGACAGGGGTTGGGGCTACACCTTC	CASSNRDRGWGYTF
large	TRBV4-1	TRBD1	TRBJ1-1	TGCGCCAGCAGCCAAGAACAGGGGGCGGATGAAGCTTTCTTT	CASSQEQGADEAFF
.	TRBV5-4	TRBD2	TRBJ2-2	TGTGCCAGCAGGGCCACTAGCGGGAGGGCTCACACCGGGGAGCTGTTTTTT	CASRATSGRAHTGELFF
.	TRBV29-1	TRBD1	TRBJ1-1	TGCAGCACCCAGACAGGGTTCACTGAAGCTTTCTTT	CSTQTGFTEAFF
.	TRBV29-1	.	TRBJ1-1	TGCAGCGTAAGAGTGGAGGATTTGAACACTGAAGCTTTCTTT	CSVRVEDLNTEAFF
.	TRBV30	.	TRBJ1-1	TGTGCCTGGAGTGTAGGGGGACGCGGGTTCGAGGCTTTCTTT	CAWSVGGRGFEAFF
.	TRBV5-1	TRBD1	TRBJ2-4	TGCGCCAGCACCCCTGGAACGGGACAGGGGAGGTCCAAAAACATTCAGTACTTC	CASTPGTGQGRSKNIQYF
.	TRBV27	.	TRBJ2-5	TGTGCCAGCTCCCGTGCCGGGGAGACCCAGTACTTC	CASSRAGETQYF
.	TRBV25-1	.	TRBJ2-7	TGTGCCAGCAGTGAAGGGGGGCGAACCTACGAGCAGTACTTC	CASSEGGRTYEQYF
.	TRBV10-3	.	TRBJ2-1	TGTGCCATCAGTGACCCCAATGAGCAGTTCTTC	CAISDPNEQFF
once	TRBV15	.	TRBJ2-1	TGTGCCACCTCGGCTCAATCCCTAAATGAGCAGTTCTTC	CATSAQSLNEQFF
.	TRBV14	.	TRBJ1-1	TGTGCCAGCAGCCTTCCGGGACGGTCCATGAACACTGAAGCTTTCTTT	CASSLPGRSMNTEAFF
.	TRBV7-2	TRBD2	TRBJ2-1	TGTGCCAGCAGCTTCTCTAGCGGGAGTGAGCAGTTCTTC	CASSFSSGSEQFF
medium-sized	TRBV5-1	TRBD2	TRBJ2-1	TGCGCCAGCAGCGCGGGGACTAGCGGGACGTACAATGAGCAGTTCTTC	CASSAGTSGTYNEQFF
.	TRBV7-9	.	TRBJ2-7	TGTGCCAGCAGCTTAAACGCCTACGAGCAGTACTTC	CASSLNAYEQYF
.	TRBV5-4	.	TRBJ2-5	TGTGCCAGCAGCCAGGACCCTCAAGAGACCCAGTACTTC	CASSQDPQETQYF
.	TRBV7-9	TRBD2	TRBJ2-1	TGTGCCAGCAGCTTCAGCCTTATCGGGACTAGTAAAGATGAGCAGTTCTTC	CASSFSLIGTSKDEQFF